This TCR beta chain was obtained from a study of cytomegalovirus exposure and HLA in healthy donors. The table lists this clone with a count of one. Antigen unknown. Notes on the study in general: Researchers catalogued around 150 TCR beta chains as cytomegalovirus-associated. A later analysis showed TCR association rates differing by HLA locus, peaking at DRB1 and lowest at HLA-C. A few chains tied to CMV proved CMV antigen-specific in vitro.

Researchers ran the PCR with 60 Vbeta and 13 Jbeta primers. TCRdb's copy holds only in-frame clones and misses some; the assay was immunoSEQ multiplex PCR. The data contain 90,000 to 150,000 clones, about 80% of them singletons. J was trimmed by 7 bases and V by 6 bases; bases with no gene match: 9. In germline, CDR1 is MNHNS, CDR2 SASEGT. This CDR3 has 14 residues. V and J are TRBV6-1 and TRBJ1-2; 9 bases are a match to TRBD1. The sequenced material came from PBMCs. The sequence was obtained from a woman aged 40 to 50 in good health and CMV-seropositive. In DNA form, the CDR3 reads TGTGCCAGCAGACCGGCCGGGACAGGGAGTGGCTACACCTTC. As protein: CASRPAGTGSGYTF.